These 15 T cell receptor beta chains originate from one sample sequenced in a study of shared clonotypes between healthy human individuals. The protocol was immunoSEQ multiplex PCR, while the TCRdb copy is restricted to in-frame clones and leaves out a portion. The sample records some 470,000 clones, around 80% being singletons. The sequenced sample was PBMCs. These receptors all stem from a woman aged 40-49 years in good health. Some clones in this sample may be carry-over from other donors' samples.

The chain recombines TRBV5-1 with TRBJ2-5; perhaps TRBD1 as D (6 bases). This CDR3 contains 17 residues. V lost 0 bases and J lost 5, with 20 bases in between. The germline CDR1 and CDR2 sequences are SGHRS and YFSETQ. The CDR3 is CASSLATRDKRGETQYF. The CDR3, as DNA: TGCGCCAGCAGCTTGGCAACCCGGGACAAGAGAGGGGAGACCCAGTACTTC.

This clone was recorded once. The chain has TRBV7-8 and TRBJ1-3, with no clear D. Germline V gene lookup returns CDR1 SGHVS and CDR2 FQNEAQ. The ends were cut back, 2 bases at V and 2 bases at J, with 13 bases in the middle. The CDR3 consists of 16 residues. Here the CDR3 DNA reads TGTGCCAGCAGCTTAAACGCGGGCGGAACTGGAAACACCATATATTTT. Translated, it gives CASSLNAGGTGNTIYF.

V gene TRBV4-1 combines with J gene TRBJ1-4, with 7 bases aligning to TRBD1. V lost 3 bases to trimming and J lost 5 bases; unmatched junction nucleotides: 6. Per the germline V gene, CDR1 is MGHRA and CDR2 is YSYEKL. The CDR3 length is 15 residues. Here the CDR3 reads CASSHLDRFNEKLFF. For the CDR3, the DNA is TGCGCCAGCAGCCATCTGGACAGGTTCAATGAAAAACTGTTTTTT.

The sample holds one count of this clone. This rearrangement joins TRBV4-3 to TRBJ2-7, with TRBD2 as a possible D gene (6 bases). Trimming stripped 4 bases from V and 0 bases from J, with 16 bases between. The CDR3 extends over 16 amino acids. Germline V gives CDR1 LGHNA, CDR2 YSLEER. The CDR3 sequence: CASSRSGGESSYEQYF. CDR3 bases: TGCGCCAGCAGCCGGTCAGGAGGGGAGAGCTCCTACGAGCAGTACTTC.

Worth noting for this clone: This probably arose from a read error, given a far larger clone one base away. Other DNA variants within this sample encode the same CDR3. V is TRBV30 and J is TRBJ2-2, with unresolved D. CDR3 length equals 14 residues. Germline V gene sequence: CDR1 GTSNPN, CDR2 SVGIG (reference sequence). The DNA of the CDR3 is TGTGCCTGGAGTGTACAACAGAACACTGGGGAGCTGTTTTTT. It translates to CAWSVQQNTGELFF.

Details on this clone: A much larger clone lies one base from this, so it may be a read error. This chain uses TRBV6-6 with TRBJ1-4; D gene uncertain. The CDR3 extends over 15 amino acids. Germline CDR1 MNHNY, CDR2 SVGAGI (reference sequence). The germline V and J ends were trimmed by 0 bases and 8 bases, with 13 bases remaining between them. CDR3 sequence reads: CASSYSMVDTEKLFF. The CDR3 DNA reads as TGTGCCAGCAGTTACTCGATGGTGGATACGGAAAAACTGTTTTTT.

The chain is built from TRBV27 and TRBJ2-3; 12 bases are a match to TRBD2. From germline, CDR1 is MNHEY and CDR2 SMNVEV (reference sequence). J lost 4 bases, V lost 4 bases, and 3 bases had no gene match. This CDR3 comprises 15 residues. CDR3: CASSSPSGGADTQYF. In nucleotides, the CDR3 is TGTGCCAGCAGTTCCCCTAGCGGGGGGGCAGATACGCAGTATTTT.

The rearrangement uses TRBV7-6 and TRBJ1-3, with D possibly being TRBD1 (5 bases). This CDR3 comprises 15 residues. The germline gives CDR1 SGHVS, CDR2 FNYEAQ. Trimming pared 1 base from V and 3 bases from J, leaving 10 bases between. The CDR3 region is CASSLVGGGGNTIYF. The DNA of the CDR3 is TGTGCCAGCAGCTTAGTAGGCGGGGGTGGAAACACCATATATTTT.

J is TRBJ2-6 and V is TRBV7-2; 7 nucleotides line up with TRBD2. Unmatched junction bases numbered 9, after V lost 1 base and J lost 0 bases. The germline V gene encodes CDR1 SGHTA and CDR2 FQGNSA. There are 19 residues in the CDR3. CDR3 in amino acids: CASSLVGSGRASGANVLTF. In DNA, the CDR3 is TGTGCCAGCAGCTTAGTCGGGAGTGGGAGGGCCTCTGGGGCCAACGTCCTGACTTTC.

With respect to this clone: Other DNA sequences from this sample encode an identical CDR3 as well. This chain connects TRBV28 to TRBJ2-7; D not resolved. The germline V and J ends were trimmed by 4 bases and 3 bases, with 7 bases remaining between them. The CDR3 consists of 12 residues. CDR1 is MDHEN, CDR2 SYDVKM, per germline. DNA for the CDR3: TGTGCCAGCAGTTCCCCCGGCTACGAGCAGTACTTC. Amino acid sequence: CASSSPGYEQYF.

The rearrangement links TRBV7-2 to TRBJ1-5; D may be TRBD1 (5 bases). Germline CDR1 is SGHTA and CDR2 is FQGNSA. V shed 1 base and J shed 9 bases, with 16 bases lying between them. The CDR3 contains 15 residues. The CDR3 is CASSLGGGVASPQHF. The DNA for the CDR3 is TGTGCCAGCAGCTTAGGCGGGGGGGTTGCGTCGCCCCAGCATTTT.

The chain couples TRBV7-2 to TRBJ2-1; no clear D. The germline V gene has CDR1 SGHTA and CDR2 FQGNSA. There are 12 residues in the CDR3. V lost 6 bases and J lost 0, with 3 bases in between. This CDR3 is CASRSSYNEQFF. DNA of the CDR3: TGTGCCAGCAGGTCCTCCTACAATGAGCAGTTCTTC.

This clone was counted a few times. V gene TRBV5-6 combines with J gene TRBJ1-6, with TRBD1 identical over 10 bases. In germline, CDR1 is SGHDT, CDR2 YYEEEE. CDR3 size: 15 residues. The J segment lost 6 bases and the V segment lost 6 bases, leaving 6 bases of the junction unmatched. CDR3 protein: CASTGTGVVNSPLHF. In nucleotides, the CDR3 is TGTGCCAGCACAGGGACAGGGGTAGTTAATTCACCCCTCCACTTT.

For this clone: Since a far larger clone is one base different, this is likely a read error. This chain joins TRBV5-1 and TRBJ1-1; no reliable D call. The CDR3 is 15 amino acids. Germline CDR1 is SGHRS and CDR2 is YFSETQ. Written as DNA, the CDR3 is TGCGCCAACAGCTTGAAGCGACAAGATAACACTGAAGCTTTCTTT. Translating gives CANSLKRQDNTEAFF.

V gene TRBV11-2 combines with J gene TRBJ2-1; maybe TRBD1 (6 bases). The CDR3 runs 11 residues. V was cut by 0 bases and J by 13 bases, with 7 bases left in between. Per the germline V gene, CDR1 is SGHAT and CDR2 is FQNNGV. In nucleotides, the CDR3 is TGTGCCAGCAGCTTAGAGGGGGCCCAGTTCTTC. As protein: CASSLEGAQFF.